This T cell receptor (beta chain) was sequenced in a study of cytomegalovirus exposure and HLA in healthy donors. Study-wide findings and caveats: Previously analyzed data showed that most TCR beta V segments were productive at a frequency of about 87% or about 30%. Roughly uniform depth of sequencing across donors was assumed in presence/absence analyses.

Per germline, CDR1 MNHNS and CDR2 SASEGT. J was trimmed by 3 bases and V by 7 bases; bases with no gene match: 7. This CDR3 has 15 amino acids. Turning to this clone: Its antigen is not identified.

Primers for the PCR totalled 60 Vbeta and 13 Jbeta. The assay was immunoSEQ multiplex PCR, and TCRdb's table has in-frame clones only and misses some. The sample comprises about 230,000 clones, approximately 85% of which are singletons, and 0.24% rests with the top ten. The origin of this receptor is a girl aged 2-9 years in good health and CMV-seronegative. This chain links TRBV6-1 with TRBJ2-3, with 10 bases that match TRBD2. Sequencing input: PBMCs. CDR3 nucleotide sequence: TGTGCCAGCACCCCGCTAGCGGGAGTAACAGATACGCAGTATTTT. Translation gives CASTPLAGVTDTQYF.